A selection of T cell receptor beta chains follows, all from one sample in a study of a mutant IDH1 vaccine in newly diagnosed glioma. The table came from immunoSEQ multiplex PCR; TCRdb's copy has only in-frame clones and leaves some out. The sample has 75,000 to 85,000 clones; about 91% are singletons. The antigens of these receptors remain unknown. The sequenced sample was PBMCs, obtained from a glioma patient whose treatment included an IDH1 peptide vaccine. Receptors were obtained from a woman aged 50 to 65 with glioma. Each CDR3 is given with its conserved first and last residue. D genes are given only for firm matches. The size entry is marked missing in some rows and otherwise reads once, few, many or a size class.

v_gene	j_gene	abundance	d_gene	CDR3nt	CDR3aa
TRBV6-1	TRBJ2-4	once	.	TGTGCCAGCACGGGGGTGGAAGTCATTCAGTACTTC	CASTGVEVIQYF
TRBV5-1	TRBJ2-1	.	TRBD2	TGCGCCAGCAGCTCGCTGACTAGCGGGGCCTACAATGAGCAGTTCTTC	CASSSLTSGAYNEQFF
TRBV29-1	TRBJ1-1	.	TRBD1	TGCAGCGGATTGCAGATGGACAGGGCTGGCACTGAAGCTTTCTTT	CSGLQMDRAGTEAFF
TRBV20-1	TRBJ2-5	.	.	TGCAGTGCTGCGCAGGGAGAGACCCAGTACTTC	CSAAQGETQYF
TRBV10-3	TRBJ2-5	.	TRBD1	TGTGCCATCAACGGACAGGGGATTGAGACCCAGTACTTC	CAINGQGIETQYF
TRBV7-9	TRBJ1-1	few	.	TGTGCCAGCAGCTTAGGCCATTACGGGAACACTGAAGCTTTCTTT	CASSLGHYGNTEAFF
TRBV5-1	TRBJ2-6	.	TRBD1	TGCGCCAGCAGCGTCACAGGGGGACCCTCTGGGGCCAACGTCCTGACTTTC	CASSVTGGPSGANVLTF
TRBV29-1	TRBJ2-1	.	.	TGCAGCGTTGCGGGTGGGCATGAGCAGTTCTTC	CSVAGGHEQFF
TRBV10-1	TRBJ2-7	once	TRBD1	TGCGCCAGCAGTAAATTACAGGGGCTCGAGCAGTACTTC	CASSKLQGLEQYF
TRBV5-8	TRBJ1-1	.	.	TGTGCCAGCAGCACGGACAGATACACTGAAGCTTTCTTT	CASSTDRYTEAFF
TRBV21-1	TRBJ1-3	.	.	TGTGCCAGCAGCAAAGGTGGTCTGGGGGCTGGAAACACCATATATTTT	CASSKGGLGAGNTIYF
TRBV10-3	TRBJ2-7	.	.	TGTGCCATCAGTGCCCCGGGGCGGGCGAGAGAGGACGAGCAGTACTTC	CAISAPGRAREDEQYF
TRBV27	TRBJ2-1	once	.	TGTGCCAGCAGTCTCTCTAGCCTGAATGAGCAGTTCTTC	CASSLSSLNEQFF
TRBV9	TRBJ2-4	.	TRBD2	TGTGCCAGCAGCCGAGGATTAGCGGGAGATGAGTTGGCCAAAAACATTCAGTACTTC	CASSRGLAGDELAKNIQYF
TRBV28	TRBJ2-1	.	.	TGTGCCAGCAGTTTCCTAAACAATGAGCAGTTCTTC	CASSFLNNEQFF
TRBV5-8	TRBJ1-2	.	.	TGTGCCAGCAGCTTAGGACCTCAGGGGTATGGCTACACCTTC	CASSLGPQGYGYTF
TRBV25-1	TRBJ1-2	few	TRBD1	TGTGCCAGCAAAGACCAGGGGGGATATGGCTACACCTTC	CASKDQGGYGYTF
TRBV19	TRBJ2-1	.	.	TGTGCCAGTAGTATAGTAAGAGGGGCCAATGAGCAGTTCTTC	CASSIVRGANEQFF
TRBV28	TRBJ2-3	.	TRBD2	TGTGCCAGCAAGCTCCCGGGGACTAGTTGGGACCTTACAGATACGCAGTATTTT	CASKLPGTSWDLTDTQYF
TRBV30	TRBJ2-6	.	.	TGTGCCTGGATCCCAGGGCCCAGCTCTGGGGCCAACGTCCTGACTTTC	CAWIPGPSSGANVLTF
TRBV30	TRBJ1-6	once	.	TGTGCCTGGAGTGTAGATCGAATCGACTATAATTCACCCCTCCACTTT	CAWSVDRIDYNSPLHF
TRBV11-3	TRBJ2-7	.	.	TGTGCCAGCAGCTTTCCTCCTCGGTACGAGCAGTACTTC	CASSFPPRYEQYF
TRBV5-4	TRBJ2-3	.	TRBD2	TGTGCCAGCAGCCTAAGGACTAGCGGGAGAACAGATACGCAGTATTTT	CASSLRTSGRTDTQYF
TRBV18	TRBJ2-7	.	.	TGTGCCAGCTCACCAGCGCAGGGGTACGAGCAGTACTTC	CASSPAQGYEQYF
TRBV2	TRBJ2-7	.	.	TGTGCCAGCACTCCAGACACTTCGGAGCAGTACTTC	CASTPDTSEQYF
TRBV4-1	TRBJ2-7	.	TRBD1	TGCGCCAGCAGCCCGAAGAGGGCAGGGGGCCAGCAGTACTTC	CASSPKRAGGQQYF